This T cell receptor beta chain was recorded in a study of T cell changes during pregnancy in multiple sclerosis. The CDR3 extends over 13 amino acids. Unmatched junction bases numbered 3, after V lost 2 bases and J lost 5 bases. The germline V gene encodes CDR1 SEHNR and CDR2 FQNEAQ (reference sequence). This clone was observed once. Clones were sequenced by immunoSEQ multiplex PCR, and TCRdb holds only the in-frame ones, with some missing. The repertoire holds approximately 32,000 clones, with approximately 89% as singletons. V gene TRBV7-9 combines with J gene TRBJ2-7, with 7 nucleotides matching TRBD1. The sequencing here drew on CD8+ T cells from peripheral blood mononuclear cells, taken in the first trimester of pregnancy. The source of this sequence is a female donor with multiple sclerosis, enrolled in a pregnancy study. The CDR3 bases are TGTGCCAGCAGCTTACAACAGGGGCACGAGCAGTACTTC. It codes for CASSLQQGHEQYF. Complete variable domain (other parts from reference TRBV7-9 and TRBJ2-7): DTGVSQNPRHKITKRGQNVTFRCDPISEHNRLYWYRQTLGQGPEFLTYFQNEAQLEKSRLLSDRFSAERPKGSFSTLEIQRTEQGDSAMYLCASSLQQGHEQYFGPGTRLTVT.